Presented here are 17 T cell receptor beta chains from one specimen sequenced in a study of blood T cell repertoires in COVID-19. Profiled with immunoSEQ multiplex PCR; TCRdb holds only in-frame clones, not every one. The profile covers over 100,000 clones, with more than 80% appearing a single time and 8% to 13% taken by the ten largest. The source material was peripheral blood. Source of these receptors: a human donor in a cohort sampled during active COVID-19.

The chain carries TRBV6-6 and TRBJ2-4; 8 bases fit TRBD1. V lost 6 bases to trimming and J lost 5 bases; unmatched junction nucleotides: 9. CDR3 length equals 15 residues. Germline V gene data show CDR1 as MNHNY and CDR2 as SVGAGI (reference sequence). CDR3: CASSGPGQGENIQYF. As DNA, the CDR3 is TGTGCCAGCAGCGGACCAGGACAGGGTGAAAACATTCAGTACTTC.

The gene calls are TRBV11-3 and TRBJ2-5; 12 nucleotides match TRBD1. V shed 4 bases, J shed 5 bases, and the junction held 11 bases outside the gene matches. The CDR3 extends over 17 amino acids. From germline, CDR1 is SGHNT and CDR2 YENEEA. The CDR3 spells CASSSAPGQGAHETQYF. CDR3 nucleotide sequence: TGTGCCAGCAGCTCGGCCCCGGGACAGGGGGCCCACGAGACCCAGTACTTC.

The V call is TRBV5-1, the J call TRBJ2-1; 8 bases match TRBD2. Germline CDR1 SGHRS, CDR2 YFSETQ. The CDR3 has 14 amino acids. The J segment lost 5 bases and the V segment lost 5 bases, leaving 6 bases of the junction unmatched. The CDR3 DNA is TGCGCCAGCAGAGAAGCGGGAGTGGACAATGAGCAGTTCTTC. Its translation: CASREAGVDNEQFF.

This clone was found a few times. The rearrangement joins TRBV11-2 to TRBJ2-3; 12 bases map to TRBD2. Germline V CDR1 and CDR2: SGHAT, FQNNGV. The V and J ends lost 3 bases and 3 bases, in that order; junction bases with no gene match: 7. The CDR3 is 17 residues long. The CDR3 spells CASSFPWTSGDTDTQYF. As DNA, the CDR3 is TGTGCCAGCAGCTTCCCTTGGACTAGCGGGGATACAGATACGCAGTATTTT. Combining the CDR3 with reference TRBV11-2 and TRBJ2-3 gives the whole variable domain EAGVAQSPRYKIIEKRQSVAFWCNPISGHATLYWYQQILGQGPKLLIQFQNNGVVDDSQLPKDRFSAERLKGVDSTLKIQPAKLEDSAVYLCASSFPWTSGDTDTQYFGPGTRLTVL.

The rearrangement links TRBV15 to TRBJ1-2; tentatively, D is TRBD1 (6 bases). The germline CDR1 and CDR2 sequences are LNHNV and YYDKDF (reference sequence). V was cut by 0 bases and J by 0 bases, with 8 bases left in between. The CDR3 is 15 residues long. The CDR3 coding sequence is TGTGCCACCAGCAGAGATAGGGGGACTAACTATGGCTACACCTTC. It is translated as CATSRDRGTNYGYTF.

This clone was detected a few times. This sequence joins TRBV29-1 and TRBJ2-7, with TRBD2 matching over 7 bases. Germline CDR1 is SQVTM and CDR2 is ANQGSEA. This CDR3 has 15 residues. With V trimmed by 6 bases and J by 2 bases, 13 bases remained unmatched. Written as DNA, the CDR3 is TGCAGCGTCCTAAAACTAGCGCGGACGGCCTACGAGCAGTACTTC. Residues: CSVLKLARTAYEQYF.

The J gene is TRBJ1-4, the V gene TRBV18, with 7 bases that match TRBD1. Germline CDR1 is KGHSH and CDR2 is LQKENI. The CDR3 spans 16 residues. Trimming cost V 6 bases and J 0 bases; bases outside gene matches: 7. CDR3 sequence reads: CASSTGQLATNEKLFF. Written as DNA, the CDR3 is TGTGCCAGCTCCACGGGACAGTTAGCAACTAATGAAAAACTGTTTTTT.

J is TRBJ1-2 and V is TRBV6-6; D is uncertain. The CDR3 spans 12 residues. Germline lookup yields CDR1 MNHNY and CDR2 SVGAGI (reference sequence). V was trimmed by 8 bases and J by 0 bases, leaving 7 bases between them. CDR3 bases: TGTGCCAGCTACAGTCCTAACTATGGCTACACCTTC. Its translation: CASYSPNYGYTF.

CDR3 nucleotides: TGTGCCAGCAGCCAAACCAGGGATAGCGGCTACACCTTC. It translates to CASSQTRDSGYTF. The chain recombines TRBV12-3 or TRBV12-4 with TRBJ1-2; D possibly corresponds to TRBD1 (5 bases). This CDR3 spans 13 amino acids. V was shortened by 6 bases and J by 8 bases, with 16 bases between the two germline ends.

To note about this clone: This CDR3 is also generated by other DNA sequences in the sample. The chain joins TRBV6-1 to TRBJ1-5; possible D gene TRBD1, 6 bases. CDR1 and CDR2 (germline): MNHNS, SASEGT. V shed 3 bases and J shed 4 bases, with 10 bases lying between them. The CDR3 is 14 amino acids. The CDR3: CASSDSRGNQPQHF. The CDR3 DNA reads TGTGCCAGCAGTGATTCAAGGGGGAATCAGCCCCAGCATTTT.

V is TRBV7-9 and J is TRBJ2-3, with TRBD1 as a possible D gene (6 bases). Germline CDR1 SEHNR, CDR2 FQNEAQ (reference sequence). V was clipped by 5 bases and J by 0 bases, with 9 bases between them. CDR3 length: 14 residues. The CDR3 loop reads CASSLGQSTDTQYF. Written as DNA, the CDR3 is TGTGCCAGCAGCCTCGGACAGAGCACAGATACGCAGTATTTT.

V and J are TRBV27 and TRBJ2-2; no clear D gene. V was clipped by 8 bases and J by 3 bases, with 13 bases between them. The CDR3 spans 14 residues. Germline assignment: CDR1 MNHEY and CDR2 SMNVEV (reference sequence). The CDR3 loop reads CASSTTLYTGELFF. The DNA for the CDR3 is TGTGCCAGCTCGACGACACTTTACACCGGGGAGCTGTTTTTT.

CDR3 coding DNA: TGTGCCAGCAGTACCCGACAGGGGGATCTATATGGCTACACCTTC. It yields the protein CASSTRQGDLYGYTF. The J gene is TRBJ1-2, the V gene TRBV6-6; TRBD1 aligns across 9 bases. From germline, CDR1 is MNHNY and CDR2 SVGAGI (reference sequence). The CDR3 runs 15 residues. V was clipped by 5 bases and J by 5 bases; unmatched bases: 9.

The chain joins TRBV5-1 to TRBJ2-3; the D is unclear. The CDR3 is 15 amino acids. Germline CDR1 and CDR2: SGHRS and YFSETQ. Trimming removed 0 bases at V and 0 bases at J, with 8 bases between. The CDR3 here is CASSLDVRSTDTQYF. The CDR3 DNA is TGCGCCAGCAGCTTGGATGTCCGTAGCACAGATACGCAGTATTTT.

The chain carries TRBV7-2 and TRBJ2-3; TRBD2 matches at 9 bases. Germline V gene data show CDR1 as SGHTA and CDR2 as FQGNSA. Germline trimming cut 5 bases from V and 0 bases from J; bases unmatched to any gene: 9. The CDR3 runs 17 residues. CDR3 loop: CASSQRPLAGSTDTQYF. CDR3 nucleotide sequence: TGTGCCAGCAGCCAAAGGCCTCTAGCGGGAAGCACAGATACGCAGTATTTT.

This chain links TRBV7-9 with TRBJ1-6; TRBD1 matches at 9 bases. V lost 5 bases to trimming and J lost 8 bases; unmatched junction nucleotides: 10. The CDR3 is 16 residues long. From germline, CDR1 is SEHNR and CDR2 FQNEAQ (reference sequence). CDR3 amino acids: CASSTSFTGGYSPLHF. CDR3 in DNA: TGTGCCAGCAGCACCAGTTTTACAGGGGGCTATTCACCCCTCCACTTT.

The J gene is TRBJ2-7, the V gene TRBV7-2; 10 bases map to TRBD1. Germline V gives CDR1 SGHTA, CDR2 FQGNSA. V was pared by 1 base and J by 6 bases, with 0 bases of the junction left unmatched. This CDR3 spans 13 amino acids. In DNA, the CDR3 is TGTGCCAGCAGCTTAGGGACAGGGGGCGAGCAGTACTTC. As protein: CASSLGTGGEQYF.